This passage covers 9 T cell receptor beta chains from one sample sequenced in a study of beta chain features in type 1 diabetes. Their cognate antigens are unknown. The study's findings and limits: All four CD4+ subsets from Type 1 diabetes patients carried moderately but significantly shorter TCRB CDR3s.

The study reverse transcribed the entire isolated RNA, so it sequenced expressed TCRB transcripts. TCRdb keeps only in-frame clones here, not all; method: immunoSEQ multiplex PCR. The sample contains some 140,000 clones, roughly 10% of which appear only once. Sequenced input: central memory CD4+ T cells from blood. The receptors stem from a man younger than 40 with type 1 diabetes.

This clone was picked up a small number of times. The genes are TRBV6-5 and TRBJ1-2; 9 bases align to TRBD1. The CDR3 contains 13 residues. Germline V CDR1 and CDR2: MNHEY, SVGAGI. The V and J ends lost 5 bases and 4 bases, in that order; junction bases with no gene match: 2. The chain's CDR3 is CASSEDRGYGYTF. CDR3 in DNA: TGTGCCAGCAGTGAGGACAGGGGCTATGGCTACACCTTC.

This clone was picked up a small number of times. This chain links TRBV5-1 with TRBJ2-7; a possible D gene is TRBD2 (6 bases). Germline V gene lookup returns CDR1 SGHRS and CDR2 YFSETQ. Trimming took 2 bases from V and 6 from J, leaving 15 bases between them. This CDR3 has 14 residues. CDR3 coding DNA: TGCGCCAGCAGCTTTGTAGGGCAGGGAGGCGAGCAGTACTTC. Amino acids: CASSFVGQGGEQYF.

The chain carries TRBV9 and TRBJ1-2, with 7 nucleotides matching TRBD1. V was clipped by 3 bases and J by 8 bases; unmatched bases: 7. The germline V gene has CDR1 SGDLS and CDR2 YYNGEE. The CDR3 spans 13 residues. CDR3 protein: CASSATGKWGYTF. DNA of the CDR3: TGTGCCAGCAGCGCGACAGGGAAGTGGGGCTACACCTTC.

This clone has more than one count but fewer than ten. The rearrangement uses TRBV5-1 and TRBJ1-4; D remains ambiguous. Trimming removed 4 bases from V and 5 bases from J, with 12 bases in between. Germline V gene lookup returns CDR1 SGHRS and CDR2 YFSETQ. This CDR3 has 14 residues. This CDR3 reads CASSRADQNEKLFF. The CDR3 DNA reads as TGCGCCAGCAGCAGAGCGGATCAAAATGAAAAACTGTTTTTT.

The table lists this clone with a few counts. This chain joins TRBV4-2 and TRBJ2-7, with D possibly being TRBD2 (7 bases). Germline-derived CDR1 and CDR2 are LGHNA and YNFKEQ. The CDR3 is 16 residues long. V lost 5 bases, J lost 6 bases, and 23 bases lay in between. In DNA, the CDR3 is TGTGCCAGCAGCTCGGACAGCGACGCTTGGGGGGGCGAGCAGTACTTC. Translated, it gives CASSSDSDAWGGEQYF.

This chain joins TRBV27 and TRBJ2-3; TRBD1 matches 12 bases. The V segment lost 6 bases and the J segment 1 base; nucleotides outside the gene matches: 8. The germline gives CDR1 MNHEY, CDR2 SMNVEV (reference sequence). CDR3 length: 17 residues. The CDR3 reads CASRPGQGATGTDTQYF. The CDR3 bases are TGTGCCAGCAGACCGGGACAGGGGGCGACGGGCACAGATACGCAGTATTTT.

This clone was counted between two and nine times. This chain links TRBV2 with TRBJ2-1; D remains unclear. Trimming took off 5 bases at V and 6 bases at J, with 5 bases between the two ends. CDR3 length: 11 residues. Germline-derived CDR1 and CDR2 are SNHLY and FYNNEI. The CDR3 DNA sequence: TGTGCCAGCAGTCCCTCCAATGAGCAGTTCTTC. It codes for CASSPSNEQFF.

This sequence joins TRBV6-6 and TRBJ1-4; tentatively, D is TRBD1 (5 bases). Germline V gives CDR1 MNHNY, CDR2 SVGAGI (reference sequence). There are 13 residues in the CDR3. The ends were cut back, 5 bases at V and 6 bases at J, with 10 bases in the middle. Here the CDR3 reads CASSRGTDEKLFF. The CDR3 DNA reads as TGTGCCAGCAGTCGCGGGACTGATGAAAAACTGTTTTTT.

Details on this clone: The junction departs from germline at one end; a sequencing error may be responsible. This sequence joins TRBV7-3 and TRBJ2-2, with D possibly TRBD1 on 5 matching bases. Germline values: CDR1 SGHTA, CDR2 FQGTGA. The CDR3 sequence is 16 residues long. The CDR3 nucleotides read TGTGCCAGCAACTTACAACCCCAGGGCCACACCGGGGAGCTGTTTTTT. It is translated as CASNLQPQGHTGELFF.